This T cell receptor beta chain was obtained from a study of response to subunit inactivated influenza vaccine. The sample holds a few counts of this clonotype. Its antigen remains unknown. TCRdb independently ran MiXCR on the RT-PCR reads; one entry per CDR3 protein. The sample records hundreds of thousands of distinct CDR3 sequences, roughly 27% being singletons. V gave up 2 bases and J gave up 5 bases; unmatched junction bases: 10. The CDR3 totals 18 residues. The germline CDR1 and CDR2 sequences are SGHRS and YFSETQ. Whole-study findings and limits: After each seasonal influenza vaccination, few new T cells are recruited, the authors suggested.

Sequencing was performed on CD4+ T cells sorted from PBMCs, taken approximately 5 days after vaccination. The source is a man in his fifties or sixties who received an inactivated influenza vaccine. This chain uses TRBV5-1 with TRBJ2-5; 15 nucleotides agree with TRBD2. The DNA for the CDR3 is TGCGCCAGCAGCTTTCCAGGACTAGCGGGAGGGCCCCACGAGACCCAGTACTTC. Translated: CASSFPGLAGGPHETQYF.